Below, 14 T cell receptor beta chains from the same sample are listed, as sequenced in a study of CD8 T cells in ankylosing spondylitis. For these receptors, no antigen is known. Study findings and constraints: For ankylosing spondylitis blood, a TCR beta motif of about eight highly homologous variants appeared characteristic.

TCRdb processed the 5' RACE reads anew with MiXCR; each CDR3 protein has one entry. Here the sample spans approximately 400,000 distinct CDR3 sequences, around 26% being singletons. The sequenced material came from blood, either unsorted or a sorted T cell fraction (not recorded which). Every receptor here comes from a male donor with ankylosing spondylitis.

This chain links TRBV25-1 with TRBJ1-4; 7 nucleotides agree with TRBD1. V was clipped by 2 bases and J by 8 bases; unmatched bases: 5. Per germline, CDR1 MGHDK and CDR2 SYGVNS. The CDR3 covers 14 residues. CDR3: CASSETTGREKLFF. CDR3 coding DNA: TGTGCCAGCAGTGAAACGACAGGGAGGGAAAAACTGTTTTTT.

In this sample, this clonotype turned up a few times. The chain combines TRBV2 with TRBJ1-2; no definite D call. Germline-derived CDR1 and CDR2 are SNHLY and FYNNEI. This CDR3 is built from 13 residues. Trimming took 2 bases from V and 1 from J, leaving 5 bases between them. CDR3 in amino acids: CASSETNNYGYTF. DNA for the CDR3: TGTGCCAGCAGTGAAACAAATAACTATGGCTACACCTTC.

In the case of this clonotype: A junction end diverges from the germline sequence, so it may reflect a read error. The chain is built from TRBV4-2 and TRBJ2-1; D is unclear. This CDR3 spans 11 amino acids. CDR1 is LGHNA, CDR2 YNFKEQ, per germline. This CDR3 reads CASSQESRLRF. In nucleotides, the CDR3 is TGTGCCAGCAGCCAAGAGAGCCGACTGCGCTTC.

This chain joins TRBV5-1 and TRBJ1-2; D remains unclear. The CDR3 contains 14 residues. Between the trimmed V and J ends, which lost 0 bases and 4 bases, there was a span of 10 bases. Per the germline V gene, CDR1 is SGHRS and CDR2 is YFSETQ. The CDR3 bases are TGCGCCAGCAGCTTGGGGCCAGAGACCTATGGCTACACCTTC. Its translation: CASSLGPETYGYTF.

This clonotype has only a few counts. The chain's CDR3 is CSASGQLYGYTF. CDR3 DNA: TGCAGTGCTAGCGGCCAGCTCTATGGCTACACCTTC. The chain links TRBV20-1 to TRBJ1-2; D is unresolved. Per the germline V gene, CDR1 is DFQATT and CDR2 is SNEGSKA (reference sequence). The ends were cut back, 3 bases at V and 4 bases at J, with 9 bases in the middle. The CDR3 spans 12 residues.

V gene TRBV7-2 combines with J gene TRBJ1-4; D remains ambiguous. Germline V CDR1 and CDR2: SGHTA, FQGNSA. V lost 3 bases and J lost 5, with 10 bases in between. This CDR3 has 14 residues. The CDR3 region is CASSLTVVNEKLFF. The CDR3 bases are TGTGCCAGCAGCTTGACCGTGGTCAATGAAAAACTGTTTTTT.

In this sample, this clonotype turned up a few times. The V and J genes are TRBV29-1 and TRBJ1-1, with TRBD1 matching 7 bases. The CDR3 runs 12 residues. Trimming took 6 bases from V and 2 from J; bases not matched to a gene: 3. CDR1 is SQVTM and CDR2 is ANQGSEA in the germline V gene. CDR3 nucleotides: TGCAGCGTCGGACAGGCCAACACTGAAGCTTTCTTT. Amino acid sequence: CSVGQANTEAFF.

This sequence joins TRBV12-3 or TRBV12-4 and TRBJ2-5; D is unclear. V was cut by 5 bases and J by 7 bases, with 8 bases left in between. This CDR3 has 11 amino acids. This CDR3 reads CASSDAGTQYF. The DNA for the CDR3 is TGTGCCAGCAGTGACGCAGGGACCCAGTACTTC.

The sample holds a few counts of this clonotype. The V and J genes are TRBV5-1 and TRBJ2-5; 7 bases match TRBD1. J gave up 3 bases and V 6 bases, and 8 bases lay outside the gene matches. The CDR3 spans 14 residues. Germline V lookup: CDR1 SGHRS, CDR2 YFSETQ. The CDR3 sequence: CASNSGTAEETQYF. Written as DNA, the CDR3 is TGCGCCAGCAATTCAGGGACAGCTGAAGAGACCCAGTACTTC.

This clonotype was observed a handful of times. The chain carries TRBV29-1 and TRBJ2-7; D remains ambiguous. Germline CDR1 reads SQVTM; CDR2 reads ANQGSEA. This CDR3 contains 12 residues. V lost 5 bases and J 3 bases, leaving 11 bases between the germline ends. CDR3 DNA sequence: TGCAGCGTTTTAAGGTGGAACTACGAGCAGTACGTC. It is translated as CSVLRWNYEQYV.

In DNA, the CDR3 is TGTGCCAGCAGGGGACTAGCGGGAGTATCGAACACCGGGGAGCTGTTTTTT. It translates to CASRGLAGVSNTGELFF. V gene TRBV2 combines with J gene TRBJ2-2; 14 bases are shared with TRBD2. CDR3 length: 17 amino acids. Germline trimming cut 6 bases from V and 0 bases from J; bases unmatched to any gene: 3. Germline CDR1 reads SNHLY; CDR2 reads FYNNEI.

This clonotype turned up a few times. CDR3 DNA: TGTGCCAGCAGCCCCGGACAGGGGAACCATCAGCCCCAGCATTTT. This encodes CASSPGQGNHQPQHF. The V gene is TRBV11-2, the J gene TRBJ1-5; 9 bases are shared with TRBD1. The trim removed 5 bases at V and 5 bases at J, leaving 7 bases unmatched. The CDR3 is made up of 15 amino acids. Germline CDR1 and CDR2: SGHAT and FQNNGV. Filled out from reference TRBV11-2 and TRBJ1-5, the complete variable domain reads EAGVAQSPRYKIIEKRQSVAFWCNPISGHATLYWYQQILGQGPKLLIQFQNNGVVDDSQLPKDRFSAERLKGVDSTLKIQPAKLEDSAVYLCASSPGQGNHQPQHFGDGTRLSIL.

This clonotype has a single count. The rearrangement links TRBV19 to TRBJ1-1; perhaps TRBD1 as D (6 bases). V lost 1 base to trimming and J lost 4 bases, with 13 bases between them. Germline V gene lookup returns CDR1 LNHDA and CDR2 SQIVND (reference sequence). This CDR3 has 15 residues. This CDR3 reads CASSIVDSRGTEAFF. The CDR3 region has the DNA TGTGCCAGTAGTATAGTAGACAGCAGGGGCACTGAAGCTTTCTTT.

The J gene is TRBJ2-7, the V gene TRBV20-1; 7 positions agree with TRBD2. Germline V gene data show CDR1 as DFQATT and CDR2 as SNEGSKA (reference sequence). V gave up 2 bases and J gave up 4 bases; unmatched junction bases: 2. The CDR3 runs to 12 residues. The CDR3, as DNA: TGCAGTGCTAGAAGACTAGCTTACGAGCAGTACGTC. It yields the protein CSARRLAYEQYV.